These 32 T cell receptor beta chains came from one sample sequenced in a study of T-cell reconstitution after alpha-beta-depleted transplantation in children. The library targeted TCRbeta and was prepared with unique molecular identifiers. TCRdb recomputed calls from the PCR reads with MiXCR, one row per CDR3 protein. The sample contains about a million distinct CDR3 sequences, about 26% of which appear only once. Here the sequenced sample was PBMCs, mostly from graft donor cells, taken 360 days after TCRalphabeta/CD19-depleted stem cell transplant. The receptors derive from a boy younger than two who had a stem cell transplant for SCID, so the T cells may come from the graft donor.

The chain links TRBV7-2 to TRBJ2-3, with TRBD2 identical over 9 bases. Per germline, CDR1 SGHTA and CDR2 FQGNSA. The ends lost 5 bases at V and 2 bases at J; junction bases unmatched: 11. The CDR3 loop spans 17 amino acids. CDR3 protein: CASSPIPSGVITDTQYF. In nucleotides, the CDR3 is TGTGCCAGCAGCCCCATCCCTAGCGGGGTAATCACAGATACGCAGTATTTT.

This sequence joins TRBV7-6 and TRBJ2-7; D is perhaps TRBD1 (5 bases). The germline V gene has CDR1 SGHVS and CDR2 FNYEAQ. The V end was cut by 2 bases, the J end by 5 bases, with 19 bases between. The CDR3 sequence is 16 residues long. The CDR3 DNA reads as TGTGCCAGCAGCTTACCCCGATCAGGGAAGTCCCACGAGCAGTACTTC. It translates to CASSLPRSGKSHEQYF.

This clonotype showed up just a few times. The CDR3 sequence: CASRSLGYNEQFF. The CDR3 DNA sequence: TGTGCCAGCAGATCGCTGGGGTACAATGAGCAGTTCTTC. The V and J genes are TRBV5-6 and TRBJ2-1; D is unresolved. This CDR3 contains 13 residues. The germline CDR1 and CDR2 sequences are SGHDT and YYEEEE. Trimming took 5 bases from V and 4 from J, leaving 10 bases between them.

The chain has TRBV20-1 and TRBJ2-2, with D perhaps matching TRBD2 (7 bases). Deletions cut 0 bases from V and 8 bases from J, with 13 bases between. CDR1 is DFQATT and CDR2 is SNEGSKA in the germline V gene (reference sequence). CDR3 length: 14 residues. CDR3 residues: CSAREGGAIGELFF. The DNA for the CDR3 is TGCAGTGCTAGAGAAGGGGGGGCAATTGGGGAGCTGTTTTTT.

There are a few counts of this clonotype. The chain is built from TRBV7-8 and TRBJ2-1; 11 nucleotides align to TRBD1. V dropped 4 bases and J dropped 7; count of bases not matched to a gene: 9. The CDR3 extends over 16 amino acids. CDR1 is SGHVS, CDR2 FQNEAQ, per germline. The DNA for the CDR3 is TGTGCCAGCAGCTATACAGGACAGGGGGCGCGAAATGAGCAGTTCTTC. As protein: CASSYTGQGARNEQFF.

The rearrangement uses TRBV6-1 and TRBJ2-1, with TRBD1 identical over 9 bases. Germline-derived CDR1 and CDR2 are MNHNS and SASEGT. The CDR3 is made up of 14 amino acids. V shed 5 bases, J shed 3 bases, and the junction held 2 bases outside the gene matches. CDR3 amino acids: CASSRDRDYNEQFF. For the CDR3, the DNA is TGTGCCAGCAGTAGGGACAGGGACTACAATGAGCAGTTCTTC.

This chain uses TRBV12-3 or TRBV12-4 with TRBJ1-1; maybe TRBD1 (6 bases). This CDR3 region has 13 residues. Trimming took off 4 bases at V and 8 bases at J, with 14 bases between the two ends. For the CDR3, the DNA is TGTGCCAGCAGTTATGGTACAGGGCTCGAAGCTTTCTTT. Translating gives CASSYGTGLEAFF.

In this sample, this clonotype turned up a few times. The chain joins TRBV5-1 to TRBJ1-1, with 9 bases that match TRBD1. Germline V gene data show CDR1 as SGHRS and CDR2 as YFSETQ. This CDR3 region has 14 residues. The V and J ends lost 0 bases and 4 bases, in that order; junction bases with no gene match: 1. CDR3 in amino acids: CASSLGDRATEAFF. In nucleotides, the CDR3 is TGCGCCAGCAGCTTGGGGGACAGGGCCACTGAAGCTTTCTTT.

This clonotype came up a few times. V usage is TRBV27 and J usage is TRBJ2-7, with D perhaps assigned TRBD1 or TRBD2 (5 bases each). The CDR3 sequence is 16 residues long. Germline loops: CDR1 MNHEY, CDR2 SMNVEV (reference sequence). The germline V and J ends were trimmed by 3 bases and 3 bases, with 18 bases remaining between them. This chain's CDR3 is CASSFLTGTDVYEQYF. In DNA, the CDR3 is TGTGCCAGCAGTTTCCTGACCGGGACGGACGTCTACGAGCAGTACTTC.

This chain joins TRBV28 and TRBJ2-5, with 8 bases fitting TRBD1. Germline loops: CDR1 MDHEN, CDR2 SYDVKM. This CDR3 is 16 amino acids long. J was trimmed by 5 bases and V by 5 bases; bases with no gene match: 13. This CDR3 is CASSTLTGGNGETQYF. CDR3 sequence (DNA): TGTGCCAGCAGTACCCTCACAGGGGGAAACGGGGAGACCCAGTACTTC.

CDR3 sequence reads: CASSSGREDTQYF. The CDR3 nucleotides are TGTGCCAGCAGCTCGGGACGGGAAGATACGCAGTATTTT. The chain couples TRBV7-3 to TRBJ2-3, with D perhaps assigned TRBD1 or TRBD2 (5 bases each). Germline assignment: CDR1 SGHTA and CDR2 FQGTGA. This CDR3 region has 13 residues. V lost 4 bases, J lost 5 bases, and 10 bases lay in between.

This clonotype showed up many times. The V call is TRBV5-4, the J call TRBJ2-1; D remains ambiguous. Per the germline V gene, CDR1 is SGHNT and CDR2 is YYREEE (reference sequence). The CDR3 covers 11 residues. Trimming cost V 3 bases and J 5 bases, with 3 bases left between them. DNA for the CDR3: TGTGCCAGCAGCTCAAACAATGAGCAGTTCTTC. It codes for CASSSNNEQFF.

This clonotype has just a few counts. The chain has TRBV9 and TRBJ2-7, with D unresolved. The CDR3 spans 13 residues. Germline CDR1 is SGDLS and CDR2 is YYNGEE. V lost 3 bases and J lost 6, with 13 bases in between. CDR3 nucleotides: TGTGCCAGCAGCGATGCCGCCGGTATCGAGCAGTACTTC. It codes for CASSDAAGIEQYF. Based on the CDR3 plus reference TRBV9 and TRBJ2-7, the full variable domain is DSGVTQTPKHLITATGQRVTLRCSPRSGDLSVYWYQQSLDQGLQFLIQYYNGEERAKGNILERFSAQQFPDLHSELNLSSLELGDSALYFCASSDAAGIEQYFGPGTRLTVT.

This rearrangement joins TRBV28 to TRBJ1-1, with D unresolved. This CDR3 is 11 amino acids long. Trimming removed 10 bases from V and 0 bases from J, with 6 bases in between. Per the germline V gene, CDR1 is MDHEN and CDR2 is SYDVKM. The CDR3 reads CATLLNTEAFF. CDR3 DNA sequence: TGTGCCACCCTCCTGAACACTGAAGCTTTCTTT.

This clonotype was counted between two and nine times. V is TRBV10-3 and J is TRBJ2-6; TRBD2 might be the D (6 bases). The CDR3 sequence is 16 residues long. The ends were cut back, 2 bases at V and 4 bases at J, with 12 bases in the middle. CDR1 is ENHRY, CDR2 SYGVKD, per germline. The chain's CDR3 is CAISEALGGGANVLTF. The CDR3 region has the DNA TGTGCCATCAGTGAGGCCCTCGGGGGAGGGGCCAACGTCCTGACTTTC.

The chain links TRBV14 to TRBJ2-1, with TRBD2 as a possible D gene (6 bases). V was trimmed by 6 bases and J by 0 bases, leaving 15 bases between them. Germline V gene lookup returns CDR1 SGHDN and CDR2 FVKESK. The CDR3 spans 16 residues. The CDR3 DNA reads as TGTGCCAGCAGTGCGCTCCGGGGGAGCTCCTACAATGAGCAGTTCTTC. Protein sequence: CASSALRGSSYNEQFF.

This clonotype was recorded many times. The V and J genes are TRBV7-2 and TRBJ1-1; 7 positions match TRBD1. V gave up 8 bases and J gave up 1 base; unmatched junction bases: 4. Germline loops: CDR1 SGHTA, CDR2 FQGNSA. CDR3 length equals 13 residues. Here the CDR3 DNA reads TGTGCCAGCTACAGGGGCGCGAACACTGAAGCTTTCTTT. Amino acid sequence: CASYRGANTEAFF.

This clonotype has just a few counts. The rearrangement links TRBV9 to TRBJ1-2, with D tentatively TRBD1 (6 bases). This CDR3 spans 15 amino acids. V was pared by 0 bases and J by 8 bases, with 17 bases between. The germline CDR1 and CDR2 sequences are SGDLS and YYNGEE. The CDR3: CASSVGGLTDGGYTF. The DNA of the CDR3 is TGTGCCAGCAGCGTAGGGGGGCTGACGGATGGGGGCTACACCTTC.

In this sample, this clonotype turned up a few times. The chain combines TRBV20-1 with TRBJ2-7; D not resolved. V was trimmed by 3 bases and J by 6 bases, leaving 9 bases between them. CDR3 size: 11 residues. CDR1 and CDR2 (germline): DFQATT, SNEGSKA (reference sequence). CDR3 sequence (DNA): TGCAGTGCTAGGAAAATTGGCGAGCAGTACTTC. It codes for CSARKIGEQYF.

V is TRBV7-9 and J is TRBJ2-7; possibly TRBD2 for D (5 bases). Trimming stripped 5 bases from V and 0 bases from J, with 14 bases between. CDR3 size: 15 residues. Per the germline V gene, CDR1 is SEHNR and CDR2 is FQNEAQ (reference sequence). The CDR3 DNA follows: TGTGCCAGCAGCCCCGGACTCAAAGTCTCCTACGAGCAGTACTTC. Its protein is CASSPGLKVSYEQYF.

The chain has TRBV5-1 and TRBJ2-3, with 7 bases matching TRBD2. The CDR3 extends over 16 amino acids. Germline-derived CDR1 and CDR2 are SGHRS and YFSETQ. The V segment lost 0 bases and the J segment 5 bases; nucleotides outside the gene matches: 9. In nucleotides, the CDR3 is TGCGCCAGCAGCTTGGCCATACTAGCGAGGGGAGATACGCAGTATTTT. Amino acids: CASSLAILARGDTQYF.

This clonotype was seen a handful of times. This rearrangement joins TRBV7-9 to TRBJ2-5, with TRBD2 as a possible D gene (6 bases). V was pared by 1 base and J by 9 bases, with 15 bases between. This CDR3 contains 14 residues. Germline assignment: CDR1 SEHNR and CDR2 FQNEAQ (reference sequence). The CDR3 nucleotides are TGTGCCAGCAGCTTAGGCGGAGGGTCTATGGCCCAGTACTTC. It translates to CASSLGGGSMAQYF.

The table lists this clonotype with a few counts. The chain recombines TRBV5-1 with TRBJ2-1, with D perhaps TRBD2 (6 bases). Trimming shortened V by 0 bases and J by 0 bases, and 13 bases separated the two germline ends. This CDR3 contains 17 residues. Germline-derived CDR1 and CDR2 are SGHRS and YFSETQ. The CDR3 coding sequence is TGCGCCAGCAGCTTGGTGCTTACGGGGGTCTCCTACAATGAGCAGTTCTTC. Residues: CASSLVLTGVSYNEQFF.

The chain combines TRBV5-6 with TRBJ1-5; D call uncertain. Trimming removed 3 bases at V and 3 bases at J, with 13 bases between. The germline V gene encodes CDR1 SGHDT and CDR2 YYEEEE. The CDR3 runs to 15 residues. The CDR3 DNA reads as TGTGCCAGCAGCTCAACCTGGCAGGACAATCAGCCCCAGCATTTT. This sequence encodes CASSSTWQDNQPQHF.

The sample holds a few counts of this clonotype. This chain uses TRBV7-3 with TRBJ2-3; possible D gene TRBD1, 5 bases. V dropped 4 bases and J dropped 4 bases, with 12 bases sitting between them. Germline CDR1 reads SGHTA; CDR2 reads FQGTGA. The CDR3 sequence is 14 residues long. The CDR3 nucleotides read TGTGCCAGCAGCTCTCAGGGTCCGGCAGATACGCAGTATTTT. It translates to CASSSQGPADTQYF.

This clonotype was observed a handful of times. The chain employs TRBV20-1 and TRBJ1-2; no clear D gene. The CDR3 consists of 12 residues. Germline V gene lookup returns CDR1 DFQATT and CDR2 SNEGSKA (reference sequence). The V end was cut by 2 bases, the J end by 4 bases, with 8 bases between. The CDR3 sequence: CSARTGLYGYTF. CDR3 nucleotides: TGCAGTGCTAGAACTGGCCTCTATGGCTACACCTTC.

This clonotype was observed a few times. The chain combines TRBV28 with TRBJ2-5; 10 nucleotides match TRBD1. The germline V gene encodes CDR1 MDHEN and CDR2 SYDVKM. Trimming cost V 3 bases and J 5 bases; bases outside gene matches: 9. The CDR3 loop spans 16 amino acids. The CDR3 sequence is CASSLSGQGKRETQYF. DNA for the CDR3: TGTGCCAGCAGTTTGTCGGGACAGGGGAAAAGGGAGACCCAGTACTTC.

This clonotype showed up just a few times. V usage is TRBV6-2 or TRBV6-3 and J usage is TRBJ1-1; D is unclear. Trimming took 2 bases from V and 8 from J, leaving 6 bases between them. The germline V gene encodes CDR1 MNHEY and CDR2 SVGEGT. The CDR3 has 11 amino acids. For the CDR3, the DNA is TGTGCCAGCAGTTACAGTGGGGAAGCTTTCTTT. Translation: CASSYSGEAFF.

This clonotype has a handful of counts. The V call is TRBV7-8, the J call TRBJ2-2; 9 positions agree with TRBD1. Trimming at V came to 5 bases and at J to 5 bases, leaving 6 bases not matched to a gene. The CDR3 has 15 amino acids. Germline assignment: CDR1 SGHVS and CDR2 FQNEAQ. CDR3 coding DNA: TGTGCCAGCAGCGGAAGGGGGACAGGGACCGGGGAGCTGTTTTTT. This encodes CASSGRGTGTGELFF.

V gene TRBV5-1 combines with J gene TRBJ2-3; the D is unclear. The V gene's germline CDR1 is SGHRS and CDR2 YFSETQ. V was clipped by 0 bases and J by 1 base, with 9 bases between them. The CDR3 spans 15 residues. The CDR3 DNA reads TGCGCCAGCAGCTTGGCGGTGGCTCGCACAGATACGCAGTATTTT. Protein: CASSLAVARTDTQYF.

This clonotype was seen once. The gene calls are TRBV29-1 and TRBJ2-3; a possible D gene is TRBD2 (7 bases). V shed 5 bases and J shed 2 bases, with 20 bases lying between them. The CDR3 runs 16 residues. CDR1 SQVTM and CDR2 ANQGSEA come from the germline V gene. This chain's CDR3 is CSVPSWGRGNTDTQYF. CDR3 DNA sequence: TGCAGCGTTCCCTCCTGGGGGCGGGGGAACACAGATACGCAGTATTTT.

The chain is built from TRBV7-8 and TRBJ2-2, with D tentatively TRBD1 (5 bases). Looked up from germline, CDR1 is SGHVS and CDR2 is FQNEAQ. This CDR3 contains 17 residues. Trimming took off 2 bases at V and 6 bases at J, with 19 bases between the two ends. The CDR3 DNA sequence: TGTGCCAGCAGCTTATGGGGCCCCAAAGCAGGTGCCGGGGAGCTGTTTTTT. As protein: CASSLWGPKAGAGELFF.